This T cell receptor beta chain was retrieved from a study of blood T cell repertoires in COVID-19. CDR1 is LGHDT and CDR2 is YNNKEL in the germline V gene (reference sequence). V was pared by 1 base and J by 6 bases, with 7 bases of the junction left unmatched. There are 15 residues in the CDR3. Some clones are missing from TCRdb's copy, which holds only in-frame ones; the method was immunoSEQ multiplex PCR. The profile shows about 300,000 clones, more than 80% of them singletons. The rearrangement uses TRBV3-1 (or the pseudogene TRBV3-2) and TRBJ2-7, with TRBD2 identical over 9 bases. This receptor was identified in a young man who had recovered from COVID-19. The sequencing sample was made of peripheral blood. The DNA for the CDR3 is TGTGCCAGCAGCCAAGTGGGCGGGGGGGCATTCGAGCAGTACTTC. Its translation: CASSQVGGGAFEQYF.